These 27 T cell receptor beta chains were sequenced from one sample in a study of T cell responses to AZD1222 COVID-19 vaccine. Only in-frame clones appear in the TCRdb table, and some are missing; sequencing was by immunoSEQ multiplex PCR. Among 150,000 or so clones, about 91% were seen once, and the ten largest hold approximately 2.1%. The sample in question was peripheral blood, obtained on day 0 of AZD1222 vaccination. The origin of the receptors is an adult in good health.

The rearrangement links TRBV11-3 to TRBJ1-1, with no clear D. The germline CDR1 and CDR2 sequences are SGHNT and YENEEA. This CDR3 has 13 amino acids. The V end was cut by 1 base, the J end by 3 bases, with 6 bases between. For the CDR3, the DNA is TGTGCCAGCAGCTTAGGTCGGGACACTGAAGCTTTCTTT. Its protein product is CASSLGRDTEAFF.

The chain couples TRBV7-9 to TRBJ1-2; possibly TRBD1 for D (5 bases). The CDR3 has 13 amino acids. Trimming removed 4 bases from V and 5 bases from J, with 11 bases in between. Germline V lookup: CDR1 SEHNR, CDR2 FQNEAQ (reference sequence). Here the CDR3 reads CASSSAGDYGYTF. The DNA for the CDR3 is TGTGCCAGCAGCTCTGCGGGGGATTATGGCTACACCTTC.

This clone has only a few counts. This sequence joins TRBV9 and TRBJ1-6; TRBD1 agrees at 9 bases. V was pared by 2 bases and J by 0 bases, with 3 bases of the junction left unmatched. The CDR3 sequence is 17 residues long. Germline V CDR1 and CDR2: SGDLS, YYNGEE. The CDR3 bases are TGTGCCAGCAGCGTGGGACAGGGAAGCTCCTATAATTCACCCCTCCACTTT. This sequence encodes CASSVGQGSSYNSPLHF.

By share, this clone ranks as medium-sized. The V gene is TRBV18, the J gene TRBJ2-7; D unresolved. The CDR3 sequence is 14 residues long. Germline V gene data show CDR1 as KGHSH and CDR2 as LQKENI. Trimming left V 0 bases short and J 0 bases short, with 6 bases between. CDR3 region: CASSPPYDSYEQYF. DNA for the CDR3: TGTGCCAGCTCACCACCGTATGACTCCTACGAGCAGTACTTC.

J is TRBJ1-1 and V is TRBV4-3, with 10 bases aligning to TRBD1. Per germline, CDR1 LGHNA and CDR2 YSLEER. J was trimmed by 3 bases and V by 3 bases; bases with no gene match: 19. The CDR3 length is 20 residues. The DNA of the CDR3 is TGCGCCAGCAGCCAGAGGGACAGGGGCGACATCCACGGGCTGGACACTGAAGCTTTCTTT. Amino acids: CASSQRDRGDIHGLDTEAFF.

The J gene is TRBJ2-1, the V gene TRBV6-5, with 8 bases identical to TRBD1. The V gene end was trimmed by 2 bases and the J gene end by 8 bases; junction bases not matched to a gene: 11. CDR3 size: 16 residues. Germline V gene lookup returns CDR1 MNHEY and CDR2 SVGAGI. DNA for the CDR3: TGTGCCAGCAGTTACCAGTCCGGGACAGGCTTCGATGAGCAGTTCTTC. This gives the protein CASSYQSGTGFDEQFF.

The V and J genes are TRBV11-2 and TRBJ1-2; 8 positions match TRBD1. The germline CDR1 and CDR2 sequences are SGHAT and FQNNGV. The CDR3 loop spans 12 amino acids. Trimming at V came to 3 bases and at J to 12 bases, leaving 6 bases not matched to a gene. The DNA of the CDR3 is TGTGCCAGCAGCTTCAGGGGGCATAGCGACACCTTC. Its protein product is CASSFRGHSDTF.

The chain combines TRBV5-5 with TRBJ1-1; D may be TRBD1 (6 bases). The CDR3 has 17 amino acids. Trimming took 4 bases from V and 1 from J, leaving 20 bases between them. The germline CDR1 and CDR2 sequences are SGHKS and YYEKEE (reference sequence). CDR3 coding DNA: TGTGCCAGCAGCCGGAAAGGGGGGGACGGAACGAACACTGAAGCTTTCTTT. It specifies CASSRKGGDGTNTEAFF.

V gene TRBV6-2 or TRBV6-3 combines with J gene TRBJ2-2; D is undetermined. Trimming removed 1 base from V and 5 bases from J, with 5 bases in between. This CDR3 has 13 residues. CDR1 and CDR2 from the germline V gene are MNHEY and SVGEGT. CDR3 sequence: CASSYLRTGELFF. The CDR3 nucleotides read TGTGCCAGCAGTTACTTGCGTACCGGGGAGCTGTTTTTT.

V and J are TRBV2 and TRBJ2-7; possibly TRBD1 for D (6 bases). CDR1 and CDR2 from the germline V gene are SNHLY and FYNNEI. Trimming removed 7 bases at V and 5 bases at J, with 18 bases between. This CDR3 contains 14 residues. In DNA form, the CDR3 reads TGTGCCAGCACCCTCCGCCGGGACATCGACGAGCAGTACTTC. Encoded protein: CASTLRRDIDEQYF.

This chain joins TRBV5-6 and TRBJ2-3, with D perhaps TRBD2 (5 bases). Deletions cut 4 bases from V and 0 bases from J, with 15 bases between. CDR1 is SGHDT, CDR2 YYEEEE, per germline. The CDR3 sequence is 16 residues long. CDR3 protein: CASSGQSGSSTDTQYF. CDR3 nucleotide sequence: TGTGCCAGCAGCGGCCAGAGCGGTTCTAGCACAGATACGCAGTATTTT.

V is TRBV7-9 and J is TRBJ2-7; 13 bases fit TRBD2. Per the germline V gene, CDR1 is SEHNR and CDR2 is FQNEAQ (reference sequence). The trim removed 8 bases at V and 2 bases at J, leaving 15 bases unmatched. This CDR3 is built from 18 residues. For the CDR3, the DNA is TGTGCCAGCGGTATATGGGGACTAGCGGGGATCGACGCCTACGAGCAGTACTTC. This translates into CASGIWGLAGIDAYEQYF.

The genes are TRBV12-3 or TRBV12-4 and TRBJ1-1; D call uncertain. This CDR3 spans 13 amino acids. V dropped 4 bases and J dropped 1 base, with 7 bases sitting between them. CDR3 protein: CASSYRGNTEAFF. CDR3 in DNA: TGTGCCAGCAGTTATCGGGGGAACACTGAAGCTTTCTTT.

V gene TRBV11-2 combines with J gene TRBJ1-2; 9 bases agree with TRBD1. V shed 5 bases, J shed 0 bases, and the junction held 4 bases outside the gene matches. Per germline, CDR1 SGHAT and CDR2 FQNNGV. There are 15 residues in the CDR3. The CDR3 DNA follows: TGTGCCAGCAGCCACAGGGGGCAAACTAACTATGGCTACACCTTC. Translated: CASSHRGQTNYGYTF.

The chain couples TRBV9 to TRBJ2-7, with unresolved D. Germline V gene data show CDR1 as SGDLS and CDR2 as YYNGEE. This CDR3 region has 14 residues. V was shortened by 3 bases and J by 1 base, with 11 bases between the two germline ends. The CDR3 sequence is CASSAQPGSYEQYF. Written as DNA, the CDR3 is TGTGCCAGCAGCGCGCAGCCCGGATCCTACGAGCAGTACTTC.

V gene TRBV6-2 or TRBV6-3 combines with J gene TRBJ1-1; tentative D call: TRBD1 (6 bases). Germline CDR1 and CDR2: MNHEY and SVGEGT. There are 13 residues in the CDR3. Trimming took off 4 bases at V and 6 bases at J, with 12 bases between the two ends. CDR3 region: CASSLQGFSEAFF. The CDR3 DNA follows: TGTGCCAGCAGTTTACAGGGTTTCTCTGAAGCTTTCTTT.

This sequence joins TRBV4-1 and TRBJ2-1; either TRBD1 or TRBD2 may fit D (6 bases each). Trimming shortened V by 0 bases and J by 0 bases, and 12 bases separated the two germline ends. The CDR3 has 17 residues. Germline loops: CDR1 MGHRA, CDR2 YSYEKL. The CDR3: CASSQEGGTSSYNEQFF. The CDR3 DNA sequence: TGCGCCAGCAGCCAAGAAGGGGGGACTTCCTCCTACAATGAGCAGTTCTTC.

This clone was observed a single time. This chain connects TRBV6-1 to TRBJ1-5; a weak D match, TRBD1 (6 bases). V was clipped by 4 bases and J by 5 bases, with 24 bases between them. This CDR3 has 18 residues. The germline gives CDR1 MNHNS, CDR2 SASEGT. The CDR3 DNA reads as TGTGCCAGCAGTGCAGGGGTGGGTTTTTCGGGGGGAGATCAGCCCCAGCATTTT. This codes for CASSAGVGFSGGDQPQHF.

This clone was counted between two and nine times. The chain joins TRBV9 to TRBJ2-2, with 7 bases matching TRBD2. Germline lookup yields CDR1 SGDLS and CDR2 YYNGEE. After removal of 2 bases from V and 2 bases from J, the junction contained 12 bases not matched to a gene. The CDR3 is 18 residues long. The DNA of the CDR3 is TGTGCCAGCAGCGTGTTTCTAGCGGTTCCCAGAAACACCGGGGAGCTGTTTTTT. It specifies CASSVFLAVPRNTGELFF.

The chain employs TRBV4-1 and TRBJ1-2, with D perhaps TRBD1 (5 bases). V was shortened by 0 bases and J by 10 bases, with 12 bases between the two germline ends. Germline V lookup: CDR1 MGHRA, CDR2 YSYEKL. This CDR3 is built from 13 residues. CDR3 residues: CASSQEGDPSYTF. CDR3 in DNA: TGCGCCAGCAGCCAAGAAGGGGACCCTTCCTACACCTTC.

This sequence joins TRBV4-2 and TRBJ2-7; 10 nucleotides agree with TRBD2. Germline V lookup: CDR1 LGHNA, CDR2 YNFKEQ. After removal of 5 bases from V and 2 bases from J, the junction contained 3 bases not matched to a gene. CDR3 size: 14 residues. The CDR3 reads CASSIGLAAYEQYF. The DNA for the CDR3 is TGTGCCAGCAGCATTGGACTAGCGGCCTACGAGCAGTACTTC.

This sequence joins TRBV12-2 and TRBJ2-4; TRBD2 is the table's D call, not checked against the DNA. TRBV12-2 is a documented pseudogene. The CDR3 is 14 amino acids. The CDR3 DNA reads TGTGCAAGTCGGAGCATTATAGCCAAAAACATTCAGTACTTC. It codes for CASRSIIAKNIQYF.

J is TRBJ1-3 and V is TRBV4-2; the D is unclear. Germline V gene data show CDR1 as LGHNA and CDR2 as YNFKEQ. This CDR3 has 13 amino acids. V gave up 8 bases and J gave up 1 base, with 9 bases separating them. The CDR3 sequence is CASSRLSGNTIYF. The CDR3 DNA reads as TGTGCCAGCTCTCGGCTTTCTGGAAACACCATATATTTT.

The J gene is TRBJ1-2, the V gene TRBV15; D is undetermined. Germline V gene lookup returns CDR1 LNHNV and CDR2 YYDKDF (reference sequence). The CDR3 is 15 residues long. Trimming removed 1 base at V and 0 bases at J, with 9 bases between. The CDR3 bases are TGTGCCACCAGCAGAGTCGGGGAGTCTAACTATGGCTACACCTTC. Translation: CATSRVGESNYGYTF.

The rearrangement joins TRBV9 to TRBJ2-5, with TRBD2 matching 10 bases. This CDR3 region has 14 residues. Germline CDR1 reads SGDLS; CDR2 reads YYNGEE. V shed 7 bases and J 3 bases; nucleotides not matched to a gene: 6. The CDR3 DNA reads as TGTGCCAGCGGGGATCTAGCGGGGGAAGAGACCCAGTACTTC. Translation gives CASGDLAGEETQYF.

The chain recombines TRBV6-4 with TRBJ1-1; no reliable D call. V was cut by 3 bases and J by 2 bases, with 13 bases left in between. CDR3 length equals 15 residues. Germline CDR1 is MRHNA and CDR2 is SNTAGT. For the CDR3, the DNA is TGTGCCAGCAGTGAAACAGAAGAGGGAAACACTGAAGCTTTCTTT. Its translation: CASSETEEGNTEAFF.

The V call is TRBV4-3, the J call TRBJ2-7; D is possibly TRBD1 or TRBD2 (5 bases each). Trimming cost V 3 bases and J 6 bases, with 12 bases left between them. Germline CDR1 LGHNA, CDR2 YSLEER. The CDR3 contains 13 residues. The CDR3 sequence is CASSQSRDREQYF. The CDR3 region has the DNA TGCGCCAGCAGCCAGTCACGGGACCGCGAGCAGTACTTC.